The T cell receptor beta chain described here comes from a study of cytomegalovirus exposure and HLA in healthy donors. Study-level background: Both the 100 to 150 validation repertoires and the roughly 640 first-cohort repertoires used the same platform, as reported by a later analysis. Study findings and constraints: The study flagged some 170 TCR beta chains as cytomegalovirus-associated.

With V trimmed by 1 base and J by 6 bases, 8 bases remained unmatched. The CDR3 loop spans 15 amino acids. Germline V gene sequence: CDR1 MDHEN, CDR2 SYDVKM. To note about this clone: What it recognizes is unknown.

The repertoire was sequenced with immunoSEQ multiplex PCR; TCRdb's copy has only in-frame clones and lacks some. The sample holds 200,000 to 300,000 clones, around 88% seen once. Sequencing was done on a sample of PBMCs. The sequence was collected from a woman in her twenties or thirties in good health and CMV-seropositive. The chain couples TRBV28 to TRBJ2-7; 8 positions match TRBD1. The CDR3 reads CASSLSAGGFVEQYF. The DNA of the CDR3 is TGTGCCAGCAGTTTATCGGCAGGGGGCTTCGTCGAGCAGTACTTC.